This T cell receptor beta chain was sequenced during a study of cytomegalovirus exposure and HLA in healthy donors. General observations from the study: TCR clusters originating in the first cohort tended to co-occur in the 110 or so validation repertoires, according to a later analysis.

This CDR3 has 17 residues. Per germline, CDR1 KGHSH and CDR2 LQKENI. Trimming at V came to 5 bases and at J to 0 bases, leaving 9 bases not matched to a gene. Here immunoSEQ multiplex PCR was the method, and the copy in TCRdb shows in-frame clones only, minus some. The top ten hold more than 10% of the sample, which has 200,000 to 250,000 clones, roughly 87% seen once. In the case of this clone: Its matching antigen is unknown.

The genes are TRBV18 and TRBJ1-4; 7 nucleotides match TRBD1. Sequencing was carried out using PBMCs. The TCR sequence derives from a man younger than 30 in good health and CMV-seropositive. CDR3 in DNA: TGTGCCAGCTCAAGGGACAGAGAAACCGCAACTAATGAAAAACTGTTTTTT. Amino acid sequence: CASSRDRETATNEKLFF.